Presented here are 18 T cell receptor beta chains from one specimen sequenced in a study of chronic HIV infection and antiretroviral therapy. TCRdb re-called the 5' RACE reads with MiXCR, one entry per CDR3 protein. The data hold more than 25,000 distinct CDR3 sequences, with more than 7.5% observed a single time. Sequences were obtained from peripheral blood. The origin of the receptors is an adult who had HIV and had not received antiretroviral therapy, or was an uninfected healthy control (not recorded which).

This clonotype was counted a few times. The chain employs TRBV6-5 and TRBJ1-2; TRBD1 matches at 9 bases. The CDR3 has 13 residues. From germline, CDR1 is MNHEY and CDR2 SVGAGI. V lost 6 bases, J lost 8 bases, and 7 bases stayed unmatched. The CDR3 loop is CASSTGTGIGYTF. The CDR3 DNA sequence: TGTGCCAGCAGCACCGGGACAGGGATCGGCTACACCTTC.

To note about this clonotype: Germline is not matched at one junction end, which may reflect a read error. This chain's CDR3 is CVSSPSSGMETQYF. CDR3 bases: TGTGTCAGCAGTCCCTCTAGCGGGATGGAGACCCAGTACTTC. The V call is TRBV2, the J call TRBJ2-5, with 9 bases aligning to TRBD2. CDR1 is SNHLY, CDR2 FYNNEI, per germline. This CDR3 contains 14 residues.

The CDR3 DNA reads TGTGCCAGCAAGTATTCCCGACAGGGGGCGACAGATACGCAGTATTTT. Protein sequence: CASKYSRQGATDTQYF. The V gene is TRBV7-9, the J gene TRBJ2-3; TRBD1 matches at 10 bases. Germline lookup yields CDR1 SEHNR and CDR2 FQNEAQ (reference sequence). The CDR3 has 16 amino acids. Germline trimming cut 7 bases from V and 3 bases from J; bases unmatched to any gene: 10.

This clonotype was counted ten times or more. The chain has TRBV6-5 and TRBJ1-1, with D possibly being TRBD1 (6 bases). V shed 2 bases and J shed 3 bases, with 7 bases lying between them. Germline CDR1 is MNHEY and CDR2 is SVGAGI. The CDR3 has 13 amino acids. The CDR3 DNA reads as TGTGCCAGCAGTTACAGGGGGGACACTGAAGCTTTCTTT. This encodes CASSYRGDTEAFF.

At least ten counts were recorded for this clonotype. The rearrangement joins TRBV12-3 or TRBV12-4 to TRBJ2-2; 9 bases match TRBD2. The CDR3 covers 14 residues. The trim removed 4 bases at V and 6 bases at J, leaving 3 bases unmatched. CDR3 nucleotides: TGTGCCAGCAGTTCCGCTAGCGGGGCCGGGGAGCTGTTTTTT. Its protein is CASSSASGAGELFF.

In this sample, this clonotype turned up many times. V and J are TRBV20-1 and TRBJ2-7; 14 nucleotides align to TRBD2. Per the germline V gene, CDR1 is DFQATT and CDR2 is SNEGSKA (reference sequence). The CDR3 spans 14 residues. Trimming removed 5 bases from V and 3 bases from J; junction bases left unmatched: 3. The CDR3 region is CSARLAGGLYEQYF. CDR3 nucleotide sequence: TGCAGTGCTCGACTAGCGGGGGGGCTCTACGAGCAGTACTTC.

This clonotype was seen repeatedly, ten times or more. J is TRBJ2-5 and V is TRBV4-1; D not resolved. Germline CDR1 reads MGHRA; CDR2 reads YSYEKL. V was clipped by 0 bases and J by 4 bases, with 0 bases between them. The CDR3 is 11 amino acids. The CDR3 here is CASSQEETQYF. In DNA, the CDR3 is TGCGCCAGCAGCCAAGAAGAGACCCAGTACTTC.

There are many counts of this clonotype. The chain combines TRBV6-1 with TRBJ2-2, with TRBD1 as a possible D gene (5 bases). With 0 bases removed from V and 3 bases from J, the gap between germline ends came to 5 bases. The CDR3 length is 14 residues. Germline V gives CDR1 MNHNS, CDR2 SASEGT. In nucleotides, the CDR3 is TGTGCCAGCAGTGAAGCAGGGGACACCGGGGAGCTGTTTTTT. The encoded protein is CASSEAGDTGELFF.

This clonotype was detected ten times or more. The CDR3 region has the DNA TGCAGTGCTAGAGATTTGGCTAGCGGGGGGGATATGGATACGCAGTATTTT. It yields the protein CSARDLASGGDMDTQYF. The J gene is TRBJ2-3, the V gene TRBV20-1; 12 bases line up with TRBD2. With V trimmed by 0 bases and J by 6 bases, 10 bases remained unmatched. Germline V gene data show CDR1 as DFQATT and CDR2 as SNEGSKA (reference sequence). The CDR3 length is 17 residues.

This clonotype was detected many times. The chain uses TRBV5-4 and TRBJ2-1, with D possibly TRBD2 on 5 matching bases. CDR3 length: 15 amino acids. Trimming cost V 1 base and J 8 bases, with 16 bases left between them. Germline assignment: CDR1 SGHNT and CDR2 YYREEE (reference sequence). CDR3 DNA sequence: TGTGCCAGCAGCTTGCTCGAGCGGTACCGGGATGAGCAGTTCTTC. Amino acid sequence: CASSLLERYRDEQFF.

This clonotype has just a few counts. The chain joins TRBV7-2 to TRBJ1-4; D ambiguous. This CDR3 region has 15 residues. Germline loops: CDR1 SGHTA, CDR2 FQGNSA. Trimming removed 5 bases from V and 6 bases from J, with 16 bases in between. Here the CDR3 DNA reads TGTGCCAGCAGCCTTGTTTGGACCCAGGATGAAAAACTGTTTTTT. Translating gives CASSLVWTQDEKLFF.

There are a few counts of this clonotype. The V and J genes are TRBV29-1 and TRBJ2-1; 9 bases are a match to TRBD1. CDR1 and CDR2 (germline): SQVTM, ANQGSEA. With 7 bases clipped from V and 0 bases from J, the junction kept 4 bases outside the gene matches. This CDR3 is built from 14 residues. CDR3 region: CSAEDRGSYNEQFF. CDR3 bases: TGCAGCGCGGAGGACAGGGGCTCCTACAATGAGCAGTTCTTC.

This clonotype was seen more than once but under ten times. The gene calls are TRBV10-3 and TRBJ1-1; D is undetermined. The CDR3 has 12 amino acids. CDR1 and CDR2 (germline): ENHRY, SYGVKD. V lost 0 bases to trimming and J lost 8 bases, with 7 bases between them. Written as DNA, the CDR3 is TGTGCCATCAGTGAGTCGACCGCCGAAGCTTTCTTT. Encoded protein: CAISESTAEAFF.

This clonotype was picked up many times. Here the CDR3 reads CASSPSSGANVLTF. The CDR3, as DNA: TGTGCCAGCAGCCCTAGCTCTGGGGCCAACGTCCTGACTTTC. This chain joins TRBV13 and TRBJ2-6; no clear D gene. The V end was cut by 5 bases, the J end by 0 bases, with 5 bases between. Per the germline V gene, CDR1 is PRHDT and CDR2 is FYEKMQ (reference sequence). The CDR3 extends over 14 amino acids. Combining the CDR3 with reference TRBV13 and TRBJ2-6 gives the whole variable domain AAGVIQSPRHLIKEKRETATLKCYPIPRHDTVYWYQQGPGQDPQFLISFYEKMQSDKGSIPDRFSAQQFSDYHSELNMSSLELGDSALYFCASSPSSGANVLTFGAGSRLTVL.

This clonotype was counted at least ten times. The chain couples TRBV9 to TRBJ2-3; TRBD2 aligns across 8 bases. V was pared by 3 bases and J by 5 bases, with 5 bases of the junction left unmatched. Looked up from germline, CDR1 is SGDLS and CDR2 is YYNGEE. This CDR3 contains 14 residues. The CDR3 nucleotides are TGTGCCAGCAGCGGGAGCGGGGGAGGAGATACGCAGTATTTT. Its translation is CASSGSGGGDTQYF.

The chain couples TRBV4-1 to TRBJ2-5, with D perhaps being TRBD1 or TRBD2 (5 bases each). CDR1 and CDR2 (germline): MGHRA, YSYEKL. V dropped 4 bases and J dropped 1 base, with 16 bases sitting between them. The CDR3 is 16 residues long. The CDR3 protein is CASSPEPGTLQETQYF. As DNA, the CDR3 is TGCGCCAGCAGCCCCGAGCCGGGGACCCTCCAAGAGACCCAGTACTTC.

On this clonotype itself: This may come from a read error, since a much larger clone is one base off. This chain links TRBV20-1 with TRBJ1-1, with TRBD1 as a possible D gene (6 bases). Germline V CDR1 and CDR2: DFQATT, SNEGSKA (reference sequence). This CDR3 is 13 amino acids long. V lost 6 bases to trimming and J lost 13 bases, with 24 bases between them. CDR3 residues: CSATGQTTEGVFF. CDR3 nucleotide sequence: TGCAGTGCCACTGGACAGACTACTGAGGGAGTTTTCTTT.

This clonotype was detected many times. The rearrangement links TRBV11-2 to TRBJ1-1, with a tentative D call TRBD1 (5 bases). This CDR3 is 16 amino acids long. Trimming removed 3 bases from V and 1 base from J, with 15 bases in between. CDR1 SGHAT and CDR2 FQNNGV come from the germline V gene. CDR3 residues: CASSLVFDSPNTEAFF. Here the CDR3 DNA reads TGTGCCAGCAGCTTGGTCTTTGACAGCCCGAACACTGAAGCTTTCTTT.